In its sample, the clone carrying this T cell receptor (beta chain) was seen many times. Its antigen is unidentified. The source of the sample is a study of CD8+CD57+ T cells in acquired aplastic anemia. Using genomic DNA as the template, TCR beta VDJ and CDR3 profiling was carried out. TCRdb re-called the reads with MiXCR, one entry per CDR3 protein. The table shows around 170,000 distinct CDR3 sequences, with about 64% occurring only once. Trimming removed 5 bases from V and 10 bases from J, with 15 bases in between. CDR3 length: 13 amino acids. Per germline, CDR1 LNHDA and CDR2 SQIVND (reference sequence). Whole-study results and caveats: Some 30 was the count of CD8+ CDR3 sequences that patients shared with controls.

This chain uses TRBV19 with TRBJ1-5; unclear D gene. The specimen was sorted CD4+, CD8+, or CD8+CD57+ T cells (not recorded which) from PBMCs. The source of this sequence is a human donor in good health. The CDR3, as DNA: TGTGCCAGTAGTCGAGAAGGTGACGGACCCCAGCATTTT. Its translation is CASSREGDGPQHF.